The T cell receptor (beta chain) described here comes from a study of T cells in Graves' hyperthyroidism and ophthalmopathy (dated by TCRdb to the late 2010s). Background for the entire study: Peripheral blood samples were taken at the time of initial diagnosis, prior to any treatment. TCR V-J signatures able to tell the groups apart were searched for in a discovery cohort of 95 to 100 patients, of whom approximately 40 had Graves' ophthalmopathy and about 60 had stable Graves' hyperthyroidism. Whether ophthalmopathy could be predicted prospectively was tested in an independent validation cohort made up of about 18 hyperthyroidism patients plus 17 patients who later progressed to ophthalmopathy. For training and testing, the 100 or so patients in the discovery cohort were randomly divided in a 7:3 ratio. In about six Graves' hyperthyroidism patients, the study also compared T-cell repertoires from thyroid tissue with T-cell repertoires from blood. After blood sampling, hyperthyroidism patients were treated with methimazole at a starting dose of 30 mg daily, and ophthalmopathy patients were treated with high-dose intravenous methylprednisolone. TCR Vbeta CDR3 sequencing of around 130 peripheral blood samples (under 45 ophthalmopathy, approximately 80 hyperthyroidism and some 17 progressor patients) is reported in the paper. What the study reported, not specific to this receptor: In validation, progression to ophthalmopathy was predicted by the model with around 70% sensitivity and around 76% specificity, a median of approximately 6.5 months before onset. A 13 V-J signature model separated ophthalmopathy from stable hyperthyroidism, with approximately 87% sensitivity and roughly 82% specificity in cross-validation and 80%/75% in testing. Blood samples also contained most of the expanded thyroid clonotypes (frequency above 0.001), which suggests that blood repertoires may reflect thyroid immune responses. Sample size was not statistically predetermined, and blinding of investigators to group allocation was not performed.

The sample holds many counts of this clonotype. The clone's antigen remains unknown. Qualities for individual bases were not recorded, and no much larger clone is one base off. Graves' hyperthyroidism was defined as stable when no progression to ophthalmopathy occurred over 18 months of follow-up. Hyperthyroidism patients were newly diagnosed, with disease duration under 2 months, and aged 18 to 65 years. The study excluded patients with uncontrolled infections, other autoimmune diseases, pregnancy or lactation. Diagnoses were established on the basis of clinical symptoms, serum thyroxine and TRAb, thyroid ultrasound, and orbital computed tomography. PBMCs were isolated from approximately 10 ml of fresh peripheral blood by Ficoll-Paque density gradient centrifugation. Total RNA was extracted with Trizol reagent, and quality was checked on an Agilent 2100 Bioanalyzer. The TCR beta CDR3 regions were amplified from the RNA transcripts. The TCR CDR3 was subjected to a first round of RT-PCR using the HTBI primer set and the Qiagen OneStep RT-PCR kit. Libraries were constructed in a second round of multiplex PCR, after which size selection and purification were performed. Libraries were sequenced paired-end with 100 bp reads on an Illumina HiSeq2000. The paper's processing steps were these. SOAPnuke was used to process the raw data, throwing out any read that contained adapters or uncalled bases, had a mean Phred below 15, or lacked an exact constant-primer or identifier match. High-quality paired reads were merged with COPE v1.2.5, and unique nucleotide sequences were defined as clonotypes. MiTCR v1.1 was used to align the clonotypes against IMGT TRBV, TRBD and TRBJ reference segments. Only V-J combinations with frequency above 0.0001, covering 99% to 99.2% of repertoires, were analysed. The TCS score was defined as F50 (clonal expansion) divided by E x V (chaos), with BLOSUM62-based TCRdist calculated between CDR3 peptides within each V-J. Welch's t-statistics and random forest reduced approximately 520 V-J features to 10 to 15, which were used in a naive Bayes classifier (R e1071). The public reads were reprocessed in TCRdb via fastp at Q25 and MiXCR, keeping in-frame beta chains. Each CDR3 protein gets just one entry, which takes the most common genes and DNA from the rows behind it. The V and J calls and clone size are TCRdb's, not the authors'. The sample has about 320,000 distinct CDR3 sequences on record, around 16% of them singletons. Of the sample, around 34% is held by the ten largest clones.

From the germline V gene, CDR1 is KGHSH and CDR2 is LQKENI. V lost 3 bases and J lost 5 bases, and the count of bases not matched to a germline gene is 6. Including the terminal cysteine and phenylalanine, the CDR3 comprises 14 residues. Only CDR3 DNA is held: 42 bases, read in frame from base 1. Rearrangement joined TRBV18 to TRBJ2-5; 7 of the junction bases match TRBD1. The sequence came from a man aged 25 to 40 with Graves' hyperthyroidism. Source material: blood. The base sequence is TGTGCCAGCTCACCTCCAGGGGGTTTGGAGACCCAGTACTTC. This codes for CASSPPGGLETQYF.